Presented here are 19 T cell receptor beta chains from one specimen sequenced in a study of blood T cell repertoires in COVID-19. Using immunoSEQ multiplex PCR, the repertoire was profiled, and TCRdb retains in-frame clones only, with some absent. The sample lists around 160,000 clones, roughly four fifths occurring once. Sequences were obtained from peripheral blood. These TCRs come from a human donor with acute or convalescent COVID-19. The donor label of this sample is uncertain.

CDR3 bases: TGTGCCAGCAGCCAAGTCTCACTAGCGGGGGACCCAGAGCATTACAATGAGCAGTTCTTC. Its protein is CASSQVSLAGDPEHYNEQFF. The V call is TRBV3-1 (or the pseudogene TRBV3-2), the J call TRBJ2-1, with TRBD2 matching 11 bases. There are 20 residues in the CDR3. Germline V gene sequence: CDR1 LGHDT, CDR2 YNNKEL (reference sequence). J gave up 4 bases and V 1 base, and 15 bases lay outside the gene matches.

This clone was observed a handful of times. The J gene is TRBJ1-1, the V gene TRBV11-1; the D is unclear. Trimming cost V 3 bases and J 5 bases, with 16 bases left between them. CDR3 length: 15 residues. The germline gives CDR1 SGHAT, CDR2 FQDESV (reference sequence). The CDR3: CASSFYTDPRTEAFF. DNA of the CDR3: TGTGCCAGCAGCTTCTACACGGATCCGAGGACTGAAGCTTTCTTT.

The chain carries TRBV19 and TRBJ1-5, with 7 bases lining up with TRBD1. The CDR3 has 17 residues. V was clipped by 0 bases and J by 1 base; unmatched bases: 6. Germline loops: CDR1 LNHDA, CDR2 SQIVND (reference sequence). The CDR3 spells CASSIDKGAWSNQPQHF. CDR3 coding DNA: TGTGCCAGTAGTATAGATAAGGGGGCTTGGAGCAATCAGCCCCAGCATTTT. The entire variable domain, with the rest obtained from reference TRBV19 and TRBJ1-5, is as follows: DGGITQSPKYLFRKEGQNVTLSCEQNLNHDAMYWYRQDPGQGLRLIYYSQIVNDFQKGDIAEGYSVSREKKESFPLTVTSAQKNPTAFYLCASSIDKGAWSNQPQHFGDGTRLSIL.

The chain uses TRBV7-9 and TRBJ1-2; D ambiguous. Germline V gene sequence: CDR1 SEHNR, CDR2 FQNEAQ (reference sequence). The CDR3 is 15 residues long. V lost 2 bases, J lost 2 bases, and 12 bases lay in between. The CDR3 loop reads CASSLKAGQNYGYTF. The CDR3 coding sequence is TGTGCCAGCAGCTTAAAGGCAGGCCAGAACTATGGCTACACCTTC. The whole variable domain, remainder taken from reference TRBV7-9 and TRBJ1-2, is DTGVSQNPRHKITKRGQNVTFRCDPISEHNRLYWYRQTLGQGPEFLTYFQNEAQLEKSRLLSDRFSAERPKGSFSTLEIQRTEQGDSAMYLCASSLKAGQNYGYTFGSGTRLTVV.

The chain recombines TRBV30 with TRBJ1-2; D not certain. The CDR3 sequence is 15 residues long. Germline CDR1 is GTSNPN and CDR2 is SVGIG (reference sequence). With 0 bases removed from V and 2 bases from J, the gap between germline ends came to 13 bases. The DNA of the CDR3 is TGTGCCTGGAGTGTAGGAGGGAACGGCAACTATGGCTACACCTTC. Its protein product is CAWSVGGNGNYGYTF.

The table lists this clone with a count of one. The chain has TRBV6-5 and TRBJ1-2; no definite D call. The CDR3 runs to 15 residues. With 6 bases removed from V and 8 bases from J, the gap between germline ends came to 22 bases. The germline V gene has CDR1 MNHEY and CDR2 SVGAGI. This chain's CDR3 is CASRGDLLVMEGYTF. The CDR3, as DNA: TGTGCCAGCAGGGGTGATCTGCTGGTAATGGAGGGCTACACCTTC.

This chain joins TRBV11-1 and TRBJ2-4; possible D gene TRBD2, 5 bases. Trimming left V 1 base short and J 1 base short, with 11 bases between. The CDR3 covers 16 residues. CDR1 and CDR2 from the germline V gene are SGHAT and FQDESV (reference sequence). This CDR3 reads CASSLGGGSAKNIQYF. The CDR3 nucleotides are TGTGCCAGCAGCTTAGGGGGTGGGAGTGCCAAAAACATTCAGTACTTC.

The genes are TRBV2 and TRBJ1-6; 11 nucleotides agree with TRBD1. This CDR3 has 15 residues. Trimming cost V 8 bases and J 9 bases; bases outside gene matches: 9. Germline V gene lookup returns CDR1 SNHLY and CDR2 FYNNEI. CDR3 protein: CASPGTGGPGSPLHF. The CDR3 nucleotides are TGTGCCAGCCCCGGGACAGGGGGTCCGGGTTCACCCCTCCACTTT. The variable domain in full, with the rest retrieved from reference TRBV2 and TRBJ1-6, is EPEVTQTPSHQVTQMGQEVILRCVPISNHLYFYWYRQILGQKVEFLVSFYNNEISEKSEIFDDQFSVERPDGSNFTLKIRSTKLEDSAMYFCASPGTGGPGSPLHFGNGTRLTVT.

Details on this clone: The same CDR3 arises from other DNA sequences in this sample as well. J is TRBJ2-1 and V is TRBV5-4, with D maybe TRBD1 (5 bases). V was clipped by 0 bases and J by 0 bases, with 7 bases between them. Germline V lookup: CDR1 SGHNT, CDR2 YYREEE (reference sequence). CDR3 length: 15 amino acids. CDR3 in DNA: TGTGCCAGCAGCTTGGATAGGGGCTCCTACAATGAGCAGTTCTTC. This gives the protein CASSLDRGSYNEQFF. The full variable domain, in which reference TRBV5-4 and TRBJ2-1 provide the parts outside the CDR3, is ETGVTQSPTHLIKTRGQQVTLRCSSQSGHNTVSWYQQALGQGPQFIFQYYREEENGRGNFPPRFSGLQFPNYSSELNVNALELDDSALYLCASSLDRGSYNEQFFGPGTRLTVL.

This clone has more than one count but fewer than ten. The V gene is TRBV4-2, the J gene TRBJ1-3, with D maybe TRBD1 (6 bases). V gave up 0 bases and J gave up 0 bases, with 12 bases separating them. CDR3 length: 17 amino acids. The germline V gene has CDR1 LGHNA and CDR2 YNFKEQ. The CDR3 region is CASSQDTRGGSGNTIYF. CDR3 coding DNA: TGTGCCAGCAGCCAAGATACCAGGGGCGGCTCTGGAAACACCATATATTTT.

The rearrangement uses TRBV19 and TRBJ1-5, with D perhaps matching TRBD1 (6 bases). The CDR3 runs to 15 residues. CDR1 is LNHDA, CDR2 SQIVND, per germline (reference sequence). The V end was cut by 7 bases, the J end by 4 bases, with 17 bases between. This CDR3 is CASTEGTTGNQPQHF. For the CDR3, the DNA is TGTGCCAGTACCGAAGGGACAACCGGGAATCAGCCCCAGCATTTT.

The J gene is TRBJ2-2, the V gene TRBV19; a possible D gene is TRBD2 (6 bases). The CDR3 is 15 amino acids. Germline V CDR1 and CDR2: LNHDA, SQIVND (reference sequence). Trimming left V 4 bases short and J 4 bases short, with 13 bases between. The CDR3 is CASSNGSDSTGELFF. DNA of the CDR3: TGTGCCAGTAGTAACGGGAGCGATAGCACCGGGGAGCTGTTTTTT.

The V and J genes are TRBV9 and TRBJ2-5, with D perhaps matching TRBD1 (5 bases). The CDR3 totals 15 residues. Germline-derived CDR1 and CDR2 are SGDLS and YYNGEE. V was trimmed by 4 bases and J by 2 bases, leaving 15 bases between them. The CDR3 region is CASSLTGNFQETQYF. The CDR3 nucleotides read TGTGCCAGCAGCCTCACAGGCAACTTTCAAGAGACCCAGTACTTC. The entire variable domain, with the rest obtained from reference TRBV9 and TRBJ2-5, is as follows: DSGVTQTPKHLITATGQRVTLRCSPRSGDLSVYWYQQSLDQGLQFLIQYYNGEERAKGNILERFSAQQFPDLHSELNLSSLELGDSALYFCASSLTGNFQETQYFGPGTRLLVL.

The CDR3 DNA reads TGTGCCTGGAGTGTAAGGGCCCAGGGAGAAGCTTTCTTT. Its translation is CAWSVRAQGEAFF. The chain carries TRBV30 and TRBJ1-1, with D maybe TRBD1 (5 bases). The ends were cut back, 0 bases at V and 8 bases at J, with 13 bases in the middle. In germline, CDR1 is GTSNPN, CDR2 SVGIG (reference sequence). The CDR3 totals 13 residues. The full variable domain, with the rest looked up from reference TRBV30 and TRBJ1-1, is SQTIHQWPATLVQPVGSPLSLECTVEGTSNPNLYWYRQAAGRGLQLLFYSVGIGQISSEVPQNLSASRPQDRQFILSSKKLLLSDSGFYLCAWSVRAQGEAFFGQGTRLTVV.

The rearrangement links TRBV30 to TRBJ2-7, with D possibly TRBD1 on 5 matching bases. Germline CDR1 reads GTSNPN; CDR2 reads SVGIG (reference sequence). Deletions cut 4 bases from V and 5 bases from J, with 18 bases between. The CDR3 totals 14 residues. In nucleotides, the CDR3 is TGTGCCTGGAAGCTAATGATAAAAGGGGACGAGCAGTACGTC. Amino acids: CAWKLMIKGDEQYV.

The chain recombines TRBV6-5 with TRBJ1-2, with 7 positions matching TRBD1. This CDR3 is built from 15 residues. J lost 1 base, V lost 7 bases, and 9 bases had no gene match. Germline V gene sequence: CDR1 MNHEY, CDR2 SVGAGI. This chain's CDR3 is CASTLGGGNNYGYTF. CDR3 sequence (DNA): TGTGCCAGCACCTTAGGGGGCGGGAATAACTATGGCTACACCTTC.

The chain has TRBV10-1 and TRBJ2-1; 15 bases align to TRBD2. This CDR3 is built from 15 residues. CDR1 and CDR2 from the germline V gene are WNHNN and SYGVQD (reference sequence). Germline trimming cut 6 bases from V and 7 bases from J; bases unmatched to any gene: 4. The CDR3, as DNA: TGCGCCAGCAGCCCGGGACTAGCGGGGGGTAATGAGCAGTTCTTC. Encoded protein: CASSPGLAGGNEQFF.

This clone was recorded only once. This rearrangement joins TRBV10-2 to TRBJ1-2; a possible D gene is TRBD1 (5 bases). The V end lost 5 bases, the J end lost 7 bases, and 11 bases lay between the germline ends. This CDR3 is built from 12 residues. The germline V gene has CDR1 WSHSY and CDR2 SAAADI. The CDR3 loop is CASSLKGFGYTF. The DNA for the CDR3 is TGCGCCAGCAGTCTGAAGGGGTTTGGCTACACCTTC.

This chain links TRBV19 with TRBJ1-4; weak D call: TRBD1 (5 bases). The V gene lost 4 bases and the J gene lost 3 bases, with 15 bases spanning the gap. In germline, CDR1 is LNHDA, CDR2 SQIVND (reference sequence). The length of the CDR3 is 16 residues. CDR3 region: CASSRSRTGANEKLFF. The DNA for the CDR3 is TGTGCCAGTAGTAGAAGTAGGACGGGGGCTAATGAAAAACTGTTTTTT.